Listed below are T cell receptor beta chains from one sample, sequenced in a study of blood T cell repertoires in COVID-19. Produced via immunoSEQ multiplex PCR; TCRdb's table is partial and in-frame only. The sample holds about 280,000 clones; more than 75% are singletons and the top ten take 2% to 2.5%. The sequenced sample consisted of PBMCs or T cells enriched from blood (not recorded which). Receptors originate from a woman between 55 and 75 years old in a cohort exposed to, infected with or recovered from COVID-19 (not recorded which). Both conserved end residues are part of each CDR3. A D gene is named only where the DNA matches it firmly. Clone size is given for some rows only: seen once, a few or many times, or a class if the clone is expanded.

V gene: TRBV3-1/TRBV3-2; clone size: -; D gene: -; J gene: TRBJ1-2; CDR3 protein: CASSQGSGEGYTF; CDR3 DNA: TGTGCCAGCAGCCAGGGATCAGGGGAAGGCTACACCTTC
V gene: TRBV28; clone size: -; D gene: -; J gene: TRBJ1-1; CDR3 protein: CASLTPTLGRQNTEAFF; CDR3 DNA: TGTGCCAGCCTAACCCCGACCCTAGGGAGGCAGAACACTGAAGCTTTCTTT
V gene: TRBV27; clone size: -; D gene: TRBD1; J gene: TRBJ1-2; CDR3 protein: CASSLVGSGTGDGYTF; CDR3 DNA: TGTGCCAGCAGTTTAGTGGGATCGGGTACAGGGGATGGCTACACCTTC
V gene: TRBV27; clone size: -; D gene: -; J gene: TRBJ2-2; CDR3 protein: CASSFGTRNTGELFF; CDR3 DNA: TGTGCCAGCAGTTTCGGGACAAGGAACACCGGGGAGCTGTTTTTT
V gene: TRBV30; clone size: -; D gene: TRBD1; J gene: TRBJ1-2; CDR3 protein: CAWSEQGPYAGYTF; CDR3 DNA: TGTGCCTGGAGTGAACAGGGGCCCTATGCGGGCTACACCTTC
V gene: TRBV4-2; clone size: -; D gene: -; J gene: TRBJ1-6; CDR3 protein: CASSHVDSGNSPLHF; CDR3 DNA: TGTGCCAGCAGCCACGTCGACAGTGGTAATTCACCCCTCCACTTT
V gene: TRBV29-1; clone size: -; D gene: -; J gene: TRBJ1-1; CDR3 protein: CSVEGKAMGRGLTLQRDTEAFF; CDR3 DNA: TGCAGCGTTGAAGGAAAGGCCATGGGCAGGGGCCTCACTTTACAAAGGGACACTGAAGCTTTCTTT
V gene: TRBV7-6; clone size: -; D gene: TRBD1; J gene: TRBJ2-1; CDR3 protein: CASSLRSGTGGVNEQFF; CDR3 DNA: TGTGCCAGCAGCTTACGGTCCGGGACAGGGGGTGTTAATGAGCAGTTCTTC
V gene: TRBV19; clone size: -; D gene: TRBD2; J gene: TRBJ2-5; CDR3 protein: CASGLAGIQETQYF; CDR3 DNA: TGTGCCAGCGGACTAGCGGGGATTCAAGAGACCCAGTACTTC
V gene: TRBV10-1; clone size: -; D gene: TRBD2; J gene: TRBJ2-1; CDR3 protein: CASSIGLANNEQFF; CDR3 DNA: TGCGCCAGCAGTATCGGACTAGCGAACAATGAGCAGTTCTTC
V gene: TRBV6-5; clone size: -; D gene: -; J gene: TRBJ2-7; CDR3 protein: CASREIQRKPYEQYF; CDR3 DNA: TGTGCCAGCCGAGAGATACAGAGAAAACCCTACGAGCAGTACTTC
V gene: TRBV3-1/TRBV3-2; clone size: -; D gene: TRBD1; J gene: TRBJ1-2; CDR3 protein: CASSQDPRGLSYGYTF; CDR3 DNA: TGTGCCAGCAGCCAAGATCCCAGGGGGCTTAGCTATGGCTACACCTTC
V gene: TRBV5-1; clone size: few; D gene: -; J gene: TRBJ1-2; CDR3 protein: CASSMEGRGLRRNYGYTF; CDR3 DNA: TGCGCCAGCTCAATGGAGGGGAGGGGACTACGAAGGAACTATGGCTACACCTTC
V gene: TRBV5-1; clone size: -; D gene: TRBD2; J gene: TRBJ2-5; CDR3 protein: CASSLDGTSAETQYF; CDR3 DNA: TGCGCCAGCAGCTTGGACGGGACTAGCGCAGAGACCCAGTACTTC
V gene: TRBV7-9; clone size: -; D gene: TRBD1; J gene: TRBJ2-3; CDR3 protein: CASSIQGADTQYF; CDR3 DNA: TGTGCCAGCAGCATACAGGGGGCAGATACGCAGTATTTT
V gene: TRBV9; clone size: -; D gene: -; J gene: TRBJ2-3; CDR3 protein: CASSPSTSTDTQYF; CDR3 DNA: TGTGCCAGCAGCCCCTCAACTAGCACAGATACGCAGTATTTT
V gene: TRBV18; clone size: -; D gene: -; J gene: TRBJ1-1; CDR3 protein: CASSPLGQMNTEAFF; CDR3 DNA: TGTGCCAGCTCACCACTTGGACAAATGAACACTGAAGCTTTCTTT
V gene: TRBV27; clone size: -; D gene: TRBD1; J gene: TRBJ1-2; CDR3 protein: CASSLGQGVGYTF; CDR3 DNA: TGTGCCAGCAGTTTAGGACAGGGCGTAGGCTACACCTTC
V gene: TRBV7-6; clone size: -; D gene: TRBD1; J gene: TRBJ1-3; CDR3 protein: CASSLDRERLQSSGNTIYF; CDR3 DNA: TGTGCCAGCAGCTTGGACAGGGAGAGATTACAGAGCTCTGGAAACACCATATATTTT
V gene: TRBV12-5; clone size: -; D gene: TRBD2; J gene: TRBJ2-7; CDR3 protein: CASGPGTSVGEQYF; CDR3 DNA: TGTGCTAGTGGTCCCGGGACTAGCGTTGGCGAGCAGTACTTC
V gene: TRBV29-1; clone size: once; D gene: TRBD1; J gene: TRBJ2-3; CDR3 protein: CSSDRGGTDTQYF; CDR3 DNA: TGCAGCTCGGACAGGGGTGGCACAGATACGCAGTATTTT
V gene: TRBV7-8; clone size: few; D gene: -; J gene: TRBJ1-5; CDR3 protein: CASSLARAGPYSNQPQHF; CDR3 DNA: TGTGCCAGCAGCTTAGCCCGGGCAGGGCCGTATAGCAATCAGCCCCAGCATTTT
V gene: TRBV14; clone size: once; D gene: -; J gene: TRBJ1-2; CDR3 protein: CASSQARFGTHYGYTF; CDR3 DNA: TGTGCCAGCAGCCAAGCCCGATTCGGGACTCACTATGGCTACACCTTC
V gene: TRBV28; clone size: -; D gene: TRBD2; J gene: TRBJ2-1; CDR3 protein: CASSVLGGRTYNEQFF; CDR3 DNA: TGTGCCAGCAGTGTCCTCGGCGGGAGGACCTACAATGAGCAGTTCTTC
V gene: TRBV6-5; clone size: once; D gene: -; J gene: TRBJ2-7; CDR3 protein: CASSYSGKAYEQYF; CDR3 DNA: TGTGCCAGCAGTTACTCGGGCAAAGCCTACGAGCAGTACTTC
V gene: TRBV19; clone size: -; D gene: TRBD2; J gene: TRBJ2-5; CDR3 protein: CASSRTSGVQTQYF; CDR3 DNA: TGTGCCAGTAGTAGAACTAGCGGGGTGCAGACCCAGTACTTC
V gene: TRBV24-1; clone size: -; D gene: -; J gene: TRBJ2-3; CDR3 protein: CATSDPLRINRPGADTQYF; CDR3 DNA: TGTGCCACCAGTGACCCATTAAGGATCAACCGGCCAGGGGCAGATACGCAGTATTTT
V gene: TRBV28; clone size: -; D gene: TRBD2; J gene: TRBJ2-7; CDR3 protein: CASSLASSGRYEQYF; CDR3 DNA: TGTGCCAGCAGTTTAGCGTCTAGCGGACGATACGAGCAGTACTTC
V gene: TRBV6-5; clone size: -; D gene: TRBD2; J gene: TRBJ2-5; CDR3 protein: CHTRGLAVQETQYF; CDR3 DNA: TGTCACACCCGGGGACTAGCGGTACAAGAGACCCAGTACTTC
V gene: TRBV18; clone size: -; D gene: TRBD2; J gene: TRBJ2-5; CDR3 protein: CASSLGFPGLAGTQETQYF; CDR3 DNA: TGTGCCAGCTCACTTGGGTTCCCGGGACTAGCGGGTACTCAAGAGACCCAGTACTTC
V gene: TRBV19; clone size: -; D gene: -; J gene: TRBJ2-3; CDR3 protein: CASSTARGNTDTQYF; CDR3 DNA: TGTGCCAGTAGTACCGCCAGGGGCAACACAGATACGCAGTATTTT
V gene: TRBV2; clone size: once; D gene: -; J gene: TRBJ2-4; CDR3 protein: CASSDPRWAKNIQYF; CDR3 DNA: TGTGCCAGCAGTGATCCCAGGTGGGCCAAAAACATTCAGTACTTC
V gene: TRBV14; clone size: -; D gene: -; J gene: TRBJ1-2; CDR3 protein: CASSQASGGSYGYTF; CDR3 DNA: TGTGCCAGCAGCCAAGCTTCAGGTGGCTCCTATGGCTACACCTTC
V gene: TRBV3-1/TRBV3-2; clone size: -; D gene: -; J gene: TRBJ2-1; CDR3 protein: CASSLTWDSLNYNEQFF; CDR3 DNA: TGTGCCAGCAGCCTCACTTGGGACTCCCTAAACTACAATGAGCAGTTCTTC
V gene: TRBV27; clone size: -; D gene: TRBD1; J gene: TRBJ2-7; CDR3 protein: CASSLWTGGKYEQYF; CDR3 DNA: TGTGCCAGCAGTCTATGGACAGGGGGCAAGTACGAGCAGTACTTC
V gene: TRBV27; clone size: -; D gene: TRBD1; J gene: TRBJ2-1; CDR3 protein: CASSSGTGMWDEQFF; CDR3 DNA: TGTGCCAGCAGTTCTGGGACAGGGATGTGGGATGAGCAGTTCTTC
V gene: TRBV9; clone size: -; D gene: -; J gene: TRBJ2-6; CDR3 protein: CASSAYSGANVLTF; CDR3 DNA: TGTGCCAGCAGCGCTTACTCTGGGGCCAACGTCCTGACTTTC
V gene: TRBV24-1; clone size: -; D gene: -; J gene: TRBJ1-1; CDR3 protein: CATSVAHAGPTEAFF; CDR3 DNA: TGTGCCACCAGTGTTGCTCACGCGGGCCCCACTGAAGCTTTCTTT
V gene: TRBV25-1; clone size: -; D gene: -; J gene: TRBJ1-1; CDR3 protein: CASRPGQNTEAFF; CDR3 DNA: TGTGCCAGCAGACCCGGACAGAACACTGAAGCTTTCTTT
V gene: TRBV18; clone size: -; D gene: -; J gene: TRBJ2-1; CDR3 protein: CASSPMSSRGAAKPNEQFF; CDR3 DNA: TGTGCCAGCTCACCAATGAGCTCCCGTGGGGCAGCTAAACCCAATGAGCAGTTCTTC
V gene: TRBV5-4; clone size: -; D gene: TRBD2; J gene: TRBJ2-1; CDR3 protein: CASSLAGRTSGSNEQFF; CDR3 DNA: TGTGCCAGCAGCTTGGCCGGGCGGACTAGCGGGAGTAATGAGCAGTTCTTC